This T cell receptor (beta chain) was captured by sequencing in a study of CD8+ T cells in alopecia areata. Findings and caveats of the study: Lesional scalp exceeded normal scalp in clonality, especially in alopecia totalis/universalis.

V lost 6 bases and J 3 bases, leaving 18 bases between the germline ends. The CDR3 is made up of 14 amino acids. Germline V gene sequence: CDR1 SQVTM, CDR2 ANQGSEA. A note on this clone: Its antigen is not identified.

Investigators sorted PBMCs to obtain both CD4+ and CD8+ T cells. cDNA serving as the sequencing template came from extracted, reverse transcribed RNA. Generated by immunoSEQ multiplex PCR, the TCRdb table keeps only in-frame clones and is missing some. The sample contains under 250,000 clones, more than 50% of which appear only once. The V and J genes are TRBV29-1 and TRBJ2-7, with D possibly TRBD1 on 6 matching bases. The source of this sequence is a human donor in good health. Sequenced: CD8+ T cells sorted from blood. In nucleotides, the CDR3 is TGCAGCGTGGTCGTGGCAGGGGACAACTACGAGCAGTACTTC. It yields the protein CSVVVAGDNYEQYF.